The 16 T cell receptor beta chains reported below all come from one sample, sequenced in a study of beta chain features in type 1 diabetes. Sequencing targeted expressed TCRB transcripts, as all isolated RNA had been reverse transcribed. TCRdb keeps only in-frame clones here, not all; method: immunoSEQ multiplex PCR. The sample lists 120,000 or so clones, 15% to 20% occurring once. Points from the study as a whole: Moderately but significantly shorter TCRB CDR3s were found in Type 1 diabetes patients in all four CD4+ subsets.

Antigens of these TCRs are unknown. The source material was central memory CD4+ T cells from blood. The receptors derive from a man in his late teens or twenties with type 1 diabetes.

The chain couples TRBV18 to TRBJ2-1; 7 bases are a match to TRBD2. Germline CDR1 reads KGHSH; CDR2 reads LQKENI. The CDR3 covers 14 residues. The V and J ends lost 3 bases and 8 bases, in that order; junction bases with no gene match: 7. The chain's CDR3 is CASSPASGNHEQFF. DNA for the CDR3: TGTGCCAGCTCACCGGCCAGCGGGAATCATGAGCAGTTCTTC.

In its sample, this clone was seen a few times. The CDR3 nucleotides read TGTGCCAGCAGCGCGGGCGTGACAACGCGGGGAGAGACCCAGTACTTC. It translates to CASSAGVTTRGETQYF. The genes are TRBV7-2 and TRBJ2-5, with D perhaps matching TRBD2 (6 bases). The germline V gene has CDR1 SGHTA and CDR2 FQGNSA. The CDR3 totals 16 residues. Trimming left V 5 bases short and J 4 bases short, with 20 bases between.

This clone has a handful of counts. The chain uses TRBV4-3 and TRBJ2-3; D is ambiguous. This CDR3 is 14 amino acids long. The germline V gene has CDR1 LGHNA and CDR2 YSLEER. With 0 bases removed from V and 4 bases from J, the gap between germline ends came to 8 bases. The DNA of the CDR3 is TGCGCCAGCAGCCAAGAAGGGCGCGCAGATACGCAGTATTTT. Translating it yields CASSQEGRADTQYF.

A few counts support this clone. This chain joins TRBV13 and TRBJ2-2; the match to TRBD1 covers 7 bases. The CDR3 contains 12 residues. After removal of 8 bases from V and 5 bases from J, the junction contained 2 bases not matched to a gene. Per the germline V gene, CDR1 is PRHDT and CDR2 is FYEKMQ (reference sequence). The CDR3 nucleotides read TGTGCCAGCGCGACAGGGACCGGGGAGCTGTTTTTT. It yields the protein CASATGTGELFF.

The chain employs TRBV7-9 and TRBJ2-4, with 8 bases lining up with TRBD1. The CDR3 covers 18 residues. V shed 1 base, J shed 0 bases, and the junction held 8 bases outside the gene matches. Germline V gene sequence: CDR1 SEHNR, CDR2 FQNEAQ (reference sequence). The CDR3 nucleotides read TGTGCCAGCAGCTTAGACCGGTCGGGACAGGTAGCCAAAAACATTCAGTACTTC. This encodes CASSLDRSGQVAKNIQYF.

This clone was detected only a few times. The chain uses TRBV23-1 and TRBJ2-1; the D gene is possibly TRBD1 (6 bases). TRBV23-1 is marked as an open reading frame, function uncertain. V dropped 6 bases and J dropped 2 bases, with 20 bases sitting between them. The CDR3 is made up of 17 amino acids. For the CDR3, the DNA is TGCGCCAGCAGCCCTTGTCCGGCAGGGGCGCCCTACAATGAGCAGTTCTTC. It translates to CASSPCPAGAPYNEQFF.

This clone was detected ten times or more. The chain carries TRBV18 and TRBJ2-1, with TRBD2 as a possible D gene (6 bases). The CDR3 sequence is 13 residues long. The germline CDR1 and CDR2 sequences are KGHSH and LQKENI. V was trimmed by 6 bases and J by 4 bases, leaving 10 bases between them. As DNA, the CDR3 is TGTGCCAGCTCCGGGACTTTATACAATGAGCAGTTCTTC. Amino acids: CASSGTLYNEQFF.

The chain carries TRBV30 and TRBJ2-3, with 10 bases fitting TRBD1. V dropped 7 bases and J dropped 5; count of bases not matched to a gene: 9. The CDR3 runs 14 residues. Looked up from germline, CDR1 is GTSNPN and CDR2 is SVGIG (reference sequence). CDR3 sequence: CASQSTGGGDTQYF. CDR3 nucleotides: TGTGCCTCGCAGTCGACAGGGGGCGGAGATACGCAGTATTTT. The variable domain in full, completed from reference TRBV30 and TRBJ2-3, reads SQTIHQWPATLVQPVGSPLSLECTVEGTSNPNLYWYRQAAGRGLQLLFYSVGIGQISSEVPQNLSASRPQDRQFILSSKKLLLSDSGFYLCASQSTGGGDTQYFGPGTRLTVL.

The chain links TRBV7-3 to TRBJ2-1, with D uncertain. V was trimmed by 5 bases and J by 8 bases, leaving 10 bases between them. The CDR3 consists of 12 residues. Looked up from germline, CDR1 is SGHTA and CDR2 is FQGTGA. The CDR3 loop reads CASSASRDEQFF. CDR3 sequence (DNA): TGTGCCAGCAGCGCCTCAAGGGATGAGCAGTTCTTC. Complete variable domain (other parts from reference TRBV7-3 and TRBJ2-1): GAGVSQTPSNKVTEKGKYVELRCDPISGHTALYWYRQSLGQGPEFLIYFQGTGAADDSGLPNDRFFAVRPEGSVSTLKIQRTERGDSAVYLCASSASRDEQFFGPGTRLTVL.

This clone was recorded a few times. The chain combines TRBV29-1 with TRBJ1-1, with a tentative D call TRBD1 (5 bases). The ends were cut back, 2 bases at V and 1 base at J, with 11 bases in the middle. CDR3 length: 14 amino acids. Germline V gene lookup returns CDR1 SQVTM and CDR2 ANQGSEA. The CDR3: CSVEKGQSNTEAFF. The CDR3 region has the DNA TGCAGCGTTGAAAAGGGGCAGTCGAACACTGAAGCTTTCTTT. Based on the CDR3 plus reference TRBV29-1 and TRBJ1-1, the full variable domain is SAVISQKPSRDICQRGTSLTIQCQVDSQVTMMFWYRQQPGQSLTLIATANQGSEATYESGFVIDKFPISRPNLTFSTLTVSNMSPEDSSIYLCSVEKGQSNTEAFFGQGTRLTVV.

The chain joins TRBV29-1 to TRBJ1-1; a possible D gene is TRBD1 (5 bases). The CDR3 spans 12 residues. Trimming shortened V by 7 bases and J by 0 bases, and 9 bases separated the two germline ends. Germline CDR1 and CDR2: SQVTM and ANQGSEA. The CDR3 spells CSAGTVNTEAFF. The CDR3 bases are TGCAGCGCTGGGACGGTGAACACTGAAGCTTTCTTT.

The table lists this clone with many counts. The CDR3 nucleotides are TGTGCCAGCAGTGAACTAGCGGGGTCCTACGAGCAGTACTTC. Translated, it gives CASSELAGSYEQYF. The chain is built from TRBV6-4 and TRBJ2-7; 10 nucleotides line up with TRBD2. V gave up 3 bases and J gave up 1 base; unmatched junction bases: 0. The germline V gene has CDR1 MRHNA and CDR2 SNTAGT. The length of the CDR3 is 14 residues.

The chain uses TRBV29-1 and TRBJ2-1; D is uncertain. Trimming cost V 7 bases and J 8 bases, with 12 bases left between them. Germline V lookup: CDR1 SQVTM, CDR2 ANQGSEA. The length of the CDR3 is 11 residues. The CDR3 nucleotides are TGCAGCGGGGTGGTGGGCGATGAGCAGTTCTTC. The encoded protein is CSGVVGDEQFF.

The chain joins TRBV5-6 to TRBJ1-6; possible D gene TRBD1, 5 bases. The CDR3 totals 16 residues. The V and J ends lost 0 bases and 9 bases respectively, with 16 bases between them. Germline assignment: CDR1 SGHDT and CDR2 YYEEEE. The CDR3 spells CASSLEISRAGSPLHF. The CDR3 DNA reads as TGTGCCAGCAGCTTGGAAATTTCCAGGGCGGGTTCACCCCTCCACTTT. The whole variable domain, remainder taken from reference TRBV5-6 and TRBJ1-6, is DAGVTQSPTHLIKTRGQQVTLRCSPKSGHDTVSWYQQALGQGPQFIFQYYEEEERQRGNFPDRFSGHQFPNYSSELNVNALLLGDSALYLCASSLEISRAGSPLHFGNGTRLTVT.

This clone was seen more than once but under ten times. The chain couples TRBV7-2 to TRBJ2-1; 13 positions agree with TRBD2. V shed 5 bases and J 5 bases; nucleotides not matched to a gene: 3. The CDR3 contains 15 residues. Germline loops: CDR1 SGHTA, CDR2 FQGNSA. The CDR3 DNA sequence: TGTGCCAGCAGCCGACTAGCGGGGGGAGACAATGAGCAGTTCTTC. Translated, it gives CASSRLAGGDNEQFF.

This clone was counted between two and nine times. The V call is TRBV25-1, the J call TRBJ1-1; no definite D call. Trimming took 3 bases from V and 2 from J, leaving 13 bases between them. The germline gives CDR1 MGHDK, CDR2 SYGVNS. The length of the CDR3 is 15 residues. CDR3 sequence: CASSEMGFANTEAFF. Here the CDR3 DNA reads TGTGCCAGCAGTGAGATGGGTTTCGCCAACACTGAAGCTTTCTTT.